These 28 T cell receptor beta chains were sequenced from one sample in a study of blood T cell repertoires in COVID-19. TCRdb's table, derived via immunoSEQ multiplex PCR, lists solely in-frame clones and lacks some. Counted here are more than 400,000 clones, around 87% occurring once; the ten biggest clones make up around 0.64%. Sequencing was carried out using PBMCs or T cells enriched from blood (not recorded which). The receptors come from a woman aged 18-29 years who had recovered from COVID-19.

This chain connects TRBV2 to TRBJ2-2, with 9 positions matching TRBD2. This CDR3 is 15 amino acids long. Germline CDR1 SNHLY, CDR2 FYNNEI. The junction had 5 bases not matched to a gene; V was cut back by 8 bases and J by 1 base. CDR3 coding DNA: TGTGCCAGCCTCTTAGCGGGGGTGAACACCGGGGAGCTGTTTTTT. It specifies CASLLAGVNTGELFF.

This chain links TRBV30 with TRBJ1-2; D is possibly TRBD1 (6 bases). Looked up from germline, CDR1 is GTSNPN and CDR2 is SVGIG (reference sequence). This CDR3 has 13 amino acids. The V and J ends lost 2 bases and 8 bases respectively, with 15 bases between them. DNA for the CDR3: TGTGCCTGGAGTACTCAGGGGATGCGGGGCTACACCTTC. Protein sequence: CAWSTQGMRGYTF.

The DNA of the CDR3 is TGTGCCAGCAGTAAGGGGGTTTCCAATCAGCCCCAGCATTTT. Translation: CASSKGVSNQPQHF. J is TRBJ1-5 and V is TRBV2; D is possibly TRBD1 (6 bases). Germline V gene sequence: CDR1 SNHLY, CDR2 FYNNEI. The CDR3 spans 14 residues. The V end lost 5 bases, the J end lost 3 bases, and 11 bases lay between the germline ends.

The chain carries TRBV10-1 and TRBJ2-7, with TRBD2 as a possible D gene (6 bases). The germline CDR1 and CDR2 sequences are WNHNN and SYGVQD (reference sequence). The CDR3 has 14 residues. V lost 5 bases and J 3 bases, leaving 14 bases between the germline ends. CDR3 in amino acids: CASSWDFPGYEQYF. The CDR3 DNA sequence: TGCGCCAGCAGTTGGGACTTCCCGGGCTACGAGCAGTACTTC.

Of note for this clone: This specimen includes other DNA sequences encoding the same CDR3. The chain carries TRBV10-3 and TRBJ1-1; D not resolved. This CDR3 has 15 residues. Between the trimmed V and J ends, which lost 0 bases and 1 base, there was a span of 9 bases. CDR1 is ENHRY, CDR2 SYGVKD, per germline. CDR3 sequence reads: CAISESAEENTEAFF. For the CDR3, the DNA is TGTGCCATCAGTGAGTCGGCAGAAGAGAACACTGAAGCTTTCTTT.

The gene calls are TRBV6-1 and TRBJ1-1; 8 positions agree with TRBD1. The CDR3 is 16 residues long. V was pared by 1 base and J by 1 base, with 5 bases of the junction left unmatched. Per germline, CDR1 MNHNS and CDR2 SASEGT. The CDR3 sequence is CASSEVYGQGNTEAFF. The DNA of the CDR3 is TGTGCCAGCAGTGAAGTTTACGGACAGGGGAACACTGAAGCTTTCTTT.

This chain uses TRBV27 with TRBJ1-2; the match to TRBD1 covers 8 bases. The CDR3 extends over 13 amino acids. V gave up 5 bases and J gave up 8 bases; unmatched junction bases: 7. In germline, CDR1 is MNHEY, CDR2 SMNVEV (reference sequence). In DNA, the CDR3 is TGTGCCAGCAGTATACTACAGGGGGAAGGCTACACCTTC. Encoded protein: CASSILQGEGYTF.

This rearrangement joins TRBV19 to TRBJ2-6; 7 bases are shared with TRBD2. Trimming cost V 3 bases and J 1 base; bases outside gene matches: 12. CDR3 length: 19 residues. Germline V CDR1 and CDR2: LNHDA, SQIVND (reference sequence). The CDR3 DNA follows: TGTGCCAGTAGTATCGGGGCGGGGGATATAACGTCTGGGGCCAACGTCCTGACTTTC. It yields the protein CASSIGAGDITSGANVLTF.

V gene TRBV4-1 combines with J gene TRBJ1-1; TRBD1 matches 8 bases. CDR3 length: 15 residues. Per the germline V gene, CDR1 is MGHRA and CDR2 is YSYEKL. The J segment lost 4 bases and the V segment lost 2 bases, leaving 6 bases of the junction unmatched. CDR3 protein: CASSQKQGVGTEAFF. The CDR3 bases are TGCGCCAGCAGCCAAAAACAGGGGGTAGGCACTGAAGCTTTCTTT.

This clone has just a few counts. The chain links TRBV5-4 to TRBJ2-4; 7 bases are a match to TRBD2. Germline-derived CDR1 and CDR2 are SGHNT and YYREEE (reference sequence). Trimming at V came to 4 bases and at J to 6 bases, leaving 7 bases not matched to a gene. This CDR3 has 14 amino acids. CDR3 loop: CASSPGTTGNIQYF. In DNA, the CDR3 is TGTGCCAGCAGCCCCGGGACTACCGGAAACATTCAGTACTTC.

For this clone: The sample has other DNA sequences that encode this CDR3 too. This chain uses TRBV7-8 with TRBJ2-5; D uncertain. The CDR3 length is 11 residues. The ends were cut back, 5 bases at V and 2 bases at J, with 3 bases in the middle. Germline assignment: CDR1 SGHVS and CDR2 FQNEAQ. The CDR3, as DNA: TGTGCCAGCAGCCCTCAAGAGACCCAGTACTTC. Translation: CASSPQETQYF.

This chain joins TRBV28 and TRBJ1-3, with a possible D match to TRBD1 (6 bases). The length of the CDR3 is 13 residues. V was clipped by 8 bases and J by 4 bases, with 12 bases between them. Germline CDR1 MDHEN, CDR2 SYDVKM. CDR3 loop: CASWGGLGNTIYF. The DNA for the CDR3 is TGTGCCAGCTGGGGGGGCTTGGGAAACACCATATATTTT.

The chain links TRBV3-1 (or the pseudogene TRBV3-2) to TRBJ2-7, with 9 bases aligning to TRBD2. V shed 1 base, J shed 1 base, and the junction held 2 bases outside the gene matches. The CDR3 is 15 residues long. Looked up from germline, CDR1 is LGHDT and CDR2 is YNNKEL (reference sequence). CDR3 DNA sequence: TGTGCCAGCAGCCAAGGGCTAGCGGGGTCCTACGAGCAGTACTTC. Residues: CASSQGLAGSYEQYF.

The chain joins TRBV5-1 to TRBJ2-3; no clear D. Germline CDR1 and CDR2: SGHRS and YFSETQ. The CDR3 sequence is 14 residues long. V gave up 5 bases and J gave up 0 bases, with 10 bases separating them. CDR3: CASRISTSTDTQYF. The CDR3 nucleotides are TGCGCCAGCAGAATTTCAACTAGCACAGATACGCAGTATTTT.

J is TRBJ2-7 and V is TRBV9; 15 nucleotides match TRBD2. The CDR3 sequence is 17 residues long. Germline V gives CDR1 SGDLS, CDR2 YYNGEE. Germline trimming cut 3 bases from V and 6 bases from J; bases unmatched to any gene: 10. In nucleotides, the CDR3 is TGTGCCAGCAGCGATGGACTAGCGGGGGGGCCGAATCCCGAGCAGTACTTC. As protein: CASSDGLAGGPNPEQYF.

DNA of the CDR3: TGTGCCAGCAGCCATCGGGAGGGCCAAAATAATGAAAAACTGTTTTTT. This gives the protein CASSHREGQNNEKLFF. J is TRBJ1-4 and V is TRBV21-1. TRBV21-1 is assigned pseudogene status. This CDR3 is 16 amino acids long.

The chain has TRBV10-1 and TRBJ2-1; D may be TRBD2 (6 bases). Germline V gene data show CDR1 as WNHNN and CDR2 as SYGVQD (reference sequence). The CDR3 runs to 14 residues. The V gene lost 3 bases and the J gene lost 7 bases, with 13 bases spanning the gap. The CDR3 reads CASSDSGLLNEQFF. The DNA of the CDR3 is TGCGCCAGCAGTGATTCGGGACTTCTAAATGAGCAGTTCTTC.

This clone was recorded once. This sequence joins TRBV28 and TRBJ2-7; 14 nucleotides match TRBD2. V was pared by 4 bases and J by 5 bases, with 7 bases of the junction left unmatched. Germline V gene data show CDR1 as MDHEN and CDR2 as SYDVKM. The length of the CDR3 is 16 residues. The CDR3 loop reads CASSSPTSGGADEQYF. In DNA, the CDR3 is TGTGCCAGCAGTTCACCGACTAGCGGGGGGGCCGACGAGCAGTACTTC.

V is TRBV11-2 and J is TRBJ2-7; D is unclear. Trimming took 3 bases from V and 0 from J, leaving 9 bases between them. Germline loops: CDR1 SGHAT, CDR2 FQNNGV. CDR3 length equals 14 residues. The CDR3 nucleotides read TGTGCCAGCAGCTTGATACGGTTCTCCTACGAGCAGTACTTC. Encoded protein: CASSLIRFSYEQYF. The variable domain in full, completed from reference TRBV11-2 and TRBJ2-7, reads EAGVAQSPRYKIIEKRQSVAFWCNPISGHATLYWYQQILGQGPKLLIQFQNNGVVDDSQLPKDRFSAERLKGVDSTLKIQPAKLEDSAVYLCASSLIRFSYEQYFGPGTRLTVT.

Only a few counts were recorded for this clone. This sample includes further DNA sequences coding for the same CDR3. The V and J genes are TRBV9 and TRBJ2-1, with 7 bases matching TRBD1. This CDR3 spans 14 amino acids. Germline lookup yields CDR1 SGDLS and CDR2 YYNGEE. Germline trimming cut 2 bases from V and 4 bases from J; bases unmatched to any gene: 3. The CDR3 sequence: CASSVGDSYNEQFF. The CDR3 bases are TGTGCCAGCAGCGTGGGGGACAGTTACAATGAGCAGTTCTTC.

The chain joins TRBV5-1 to TRBJ2-3, with a tentative D call TRBD1 (8 bases). The CDR3 runs to 14 residues. Germline assignment: CDR1 SGHRS and CDR2 YFSETQ. V shed 7 bases and J shed 5 bases, with 17 bases lying between them. DNA for the CDR3: TGCGCCAGCTGGACGGACAGGGAGGGAGATACGCAGTATTTT. Amino acids: CASWTDREGDTQYF.

The chain combines TRBV3-1 (or the pseudogene TRBV3-2) with TRBJ1-1; TRBD1 matches at 8 bases. CDR3 length equals 13 residues. The ends lost 2 bases at V and 11 bases at J; junction bases unmatched: 7. Germline V gene sequence: CDR1 LGHDT, CDR2 YNNKEL (reference sequence). This CDR3 is CASSQTWTGRAFF. CDR3 sequence (DNA): TGTGCCAGCAGCCAAACCTGGACAGGGAGGGCTTTCTTT.

V is TRBV30 and J is TRBJ1-3, with D possibly matching TRBD1 (5 bases). Germline V gene data show CDR1 as GTSNPN and CDR2 as SVGIG (reference sequence). V was shortened by 4 bases and J by 1 base, with 11 bases between the two germline ends. CDR3 length: 14 residues. CDR3 in amino acids: CAWTGQLSGNTIYF. The CDR3 nucleotides read TGTGCCTGGACAGGGCAATTATCTGGAAACACCATATATTTT.

The V and J genes are TRBV27 and TRBJ1-6; weak D call: TRBD1 (5 bases). CDR3 length: 18 residues. Germline V gene sequence: CDR1 MNHEY, CDR2 SMNVEV (reference sequence). V shed 3 bases and J shed 7 bases, with 22 bases lying between them. The CDR3 reads CASSLWGVTGIVNSPLHF. For the CDR3, the DNA is TGTGCCAGCAGTTTGTGGGGGGTTACCGGGATAGTAAATTCACCCCTCCACTTT.

The chain carries TRBV19 and TRBJ1-3; perhaps TRBD1 as D (5 bases). The CDR3 is 14 amino acids. CDR1 is LNHDA, CDR2 SQIVND, per germline (reference sequence). The V gene lost 8 bases and the J gene lost 0 bases, with 11 bases spanning the gap. CDR3 loop: CASLGPVSGNTIYF. The CDR3 region has the DNA TGTGCCAGTTTGGGGCCTGTCTCTGGAAACACCATATATTTT. The full variable domain, in which reference TRBV19 and TRBJ1-3 provide the parts outside the CDR3, is DGGITQSPKYLFRKEGQNVTLSCEQNLNHDAMYWYRQDPGQGLRLIYYSQIVNDFQKGDIAEGYSVSREKKESFPLTVTSAQKNPTAFYLCASLGPVSGNTIYFGEGSWLTVV.

The genes are TRBV7-9 and TRBJ2-2; D not certain. V lost 3 bases to trimming and J lost 5 bases, with 10 bases between them. CDR1 is SEHNR and CDR2 is FQNEAQ in the germline V gene (reference sequence). This CDR3 has 14 residues. The CDR3 region has the DNA TGTGCCAGCAGCTTCTACCCCGGGACCGGGGAGCTGTTTTTT. Protein sequence: CASSFYPGTGELFF.

The V and J genes are TRBV7-8 and TRBJ1-2, with D possibly matching TRBD1 (5 bases). CDR1 and CDR2 (germline): SGHVS, FQNEAQ. The V end was cut by 1 base, the J end by 7 bases, with 13 bases between. CDR3 length: 14 residues. CDR3 protein: CASSLDGGTGGYTF. CDR3 DNA sequence: TGTGCCAGCAGCTTAGACGGGGGAACGGGTGGCTACACCTTC. Full variable domain (missing parts from reference TRBV7-8 and TRBJ1-2): GAGVSQSPRYKVAKRGQDVALRCDPISGHVSLFWYQQALGQGPEFLTYFQNEAQLDKSGLPSDRFFAERPEGSVSTLKIQRTQQEDSAVYLCASSLDGGTGGYTFGSGTRLTVV.

The rearrangement uses TRBV10-3 and TRBJ2-7; 8 bases agree with TRBD1. The junction had 5 bases not matched to a gene; V was cut back by 2 bases and J by 5 bases. The V gene's germline CDR1 is ENHRY and CDR2 SYGVKD. CDR3 length: 14 residues. The CDR3 reads CAISEVDRAHEQYF. CDR3 coding DNA: TGTGCCATCAGTGAGGTGGACAGGGCCCACGAGCAGTACTTC.